The 26 T cell receptor beta chains below come from one sample, sequenced in a study of T cells in Graves' hyperthyroidism and ophthalmopathy. Amplification of TCR beta CDR3 regions was performed using RNA transcripts as template. In the first-round RT-PCR of the TCR CDR3, the HTBI primer set was used. Each CDR3 protein is one row after TCRdb ran MiXCR on the multiplex PCR reads. The sample has fewer than 650,000 distinct CDR3 sequences; approximately 15% are singletons. The sequencing input was blood. All receptors derive from a woman aged 18-29 years with Graves' ophthalmopathy.

The rearrangement links TRBV4-2 to TRBJ2-7; 9 bases fit TRBD1. Germline CDR1 LGHNA, CDR2 YNFKEQ. V was pared by 0 bases and J by 7 bases, with 10 bases of the junction left unmatched. The CDR3 loop spans 16 amino acids. CDR3 loop: CASSQDPMTGGREQYF. The CDR3 DNA follows: TGTGCCAGCAGCCAAGATCCCATGACAGGGGGGAGAGAGCAGTACTTC.

The chain is built from TRBV20-1 and TRBJ2-7; possible D gene TRBD2, 6 bases. The V gene's germline CDR1 is DFQATT and CDR2 SNEGSKA (reference sequence). CDR3 size: 15 residues. Trimming stripped 5 bases from V and 2 bases from J, with 19 bases between. The CDR3: CSAGALAGKTYEQYF. CDR3 sequence (DNA): TGCAGTGCTGGGGCCCTGGCGGGGAAAACCTACGAGCAGTACTTC.

The chain recombines TRBV13 with TRBJ2-3; TRBD2 matches at 10 bases. Per germline, CDR1 PRHDT and CDR2 FYEKMQ (reference sequence). The CDR3 loop spans 12 amino acids. V dropped 4 bases and J dropped 10; count of bases not matched to a gene: 2. For the CDR3, the DNA is TGTGCCAGCAGCTCCGGACTAGCGGCGCAGTATTTT. It specifies CASSSGLAAQYF.

This clonotype was found a few times. The chain uses TRBV29-1 and TRBJ2-7, with no clear D. Trimming removed 7 bases from V and 3 bases from J, with 10 bases in between. The germline CDR1 and CDR2 sequences are SQVTM and ANQGSEA. The CDR3 is 11 amino acids. The CDR3 sequence: CSAADVYEQYF. CDR3 coding DNA: TGCAGCGCCGCGGATGTCTACGAGCAGTACTTC.

In this sample, this clonotype turned up a few times. The chain recombines TRBV7-2 with TRBJ2-7; weak D call: TRBD2 (7 bases). The CDR3 has 15 amino acids. The germline V gene has CDR1 SGHTA and CDR2 FQGNSA. The germline V and J ends were trimmed by 3 bases and 2 bases, with 14 bases remaining between them. CDR3 amino acids: CASSFGGQEAYEQYF. The CDR3 DNA follows: TGTGCCAGCAGCTTCGGGGGGCAGGAGGCCTACGAGCAGTACTTC.

There are a few counts of this clonotype. The chain links TRBV24-1 to TRBJ2-1; TRBD1 might be the D (5 bases). CDR1 KGHDR and CDR2 SFDVKD come from the germline V gene. Between the trimmed V and J ends, which lost 7 bases and 4 bases, there was a span of 16 bases. CDR3 length equals 15 residues. The CDR3 nucleotides are TGTGCCACCAGAGGTAGCCAGGGCAGTTACAATGAGCAGTTCTTC. Translated, it gives CATRGSQGSYNEQFF.

This clonotype was observed many times. The CDR3: CATNRHPSTYEQYF. The CDR3 DNA is TGTGCCACAAATCGACACCCAAGTACCTACGAGCAGTACTTC. The genes are TRBV10-3 and TRBJ2-7; no reliable D call. The V gene lost 10 bases and the J gene lost 2 bases, with 18 bases spanning the gap. CDR1 is ENHRY, CDR2 SYGVKD, per germline. This CDR3 contains 14 residues.

This sequence joins TRBV27 and TRBJ1-6, with D hard to call. The CDR3 has 13 amino acids. CDR1 is MNHEY, CDR2 SMNVEV, per germline (reference sequence). Between the trimmed V and J ends, which lost 8 bases and 14 bases, there was a span of 19 bases. The CDR3 sequence is CASSFTSYQTLHF. DNA of the CDR3: TGTGCCAGCTCCTTTACGTCTTATCAGACCCTCCACTTT.

Details on this clonotype: The CDR3 does not end in the conserved phenylalanine or tryptophan, so this is likely a read error. Because the CDR3's place on the DNA is in doubt, the DNA is left out and the CDR3 is given as listed by TCRdb. The V call is TRBV28, the J call TRBJ2-1; the table's TRBD2 call for D was not verified on the DNA. Germline CDR1 reads MDHEN; CDR2 reads SYDVKM. The CDR3 length equals 9 residues, ends included. This chain's CDR3 is CASSLSLAG.

V usage is TRBV5-6 and J usage is TRBJ2-7; D is possibly TRBD1 (6 bases). CDR1 is SGHDT, CDR2 YYEEEE, per germline. The CDR3 runs to 14 residues. The V and J ends lost 1 base and 5 bases respectively, with 13 bases between them. In nucleotides, the CDR3 is TGTGCCAGCAGCTTGCCAGGGGCGTTACACGAGCAGTACTTC. Translation: CASSLPGALHEQYF.

This clonotype was detected many times. The V gene is TRBV28, the J gene TRBJ2-3, with D possibly being TRBD1 or TRBD2 (5 bases each). CDR1 is MDHEN, CDR2 SYDVKM, per germline. The CDR3 spans 16 residues. Trimming took off 8 bases at V and 4 bases at J, with 22 bases between the two ends. CDR3 coding DNA: TGTGCCAGCCGACTGACGGGGACCCTGGTCGCAGATACGCAGTATTTT. Protein sequence: CASRLTGTLVADTQYF.

The table lists this clonotype with many counts. V gene TRBV7-2 combines with J gene TRBJ2-5, with D maybe TRBD1 (5 bases). The length of the CDR3 is 14 residues. Trimming left V 1 base short and J 3 bases short, with 9 bases between. From germline, CDR1 is SGHTA and CDR2 FQGNSA. CDR3 protein: CASSLVGAEETQYF. DNA for the CDR3: TGTGCCAGCAGCTTAGTTGGGGCGGAAGAGACCCAGTACTTC. The full variable domain, in which reference TRBV7-2 and TRBJ2-5 provide the parts outside the CDR3, is GAGVSQSPSNKVTEKGKDVELRCDPISGHTALYWYRQSLGQGLEFLIYFQGNSAPDKSGLPSDRFSAERTGGSVSTLTIQRTQQEDSAVYLCASSLVGAEETQYFGPGTRLLVL.

This clonotype was found many times. The V call is TRBV18, the J call TRBJ2-7; 7 nucleotides match TRBD2. CDR1 and CDR2 from the germline V gene are KGHSH and LQKENI. Germline trimming cut 6 bases from V and 3 bases from J; bases unmatched to any gene: 5. This CDR3 contains 13 residues. The CDR3: CASSGGGRYEQYF. CDR3 DNA sequence: TGTGCCAGCTCCGGGGGAGGGCGCTACGAGCAGTACTTC.

This clonotype has ten or more counts. The chain couples TRBV6-2 or TRBV6-3 to TRBJ2-3, with a tentative D call TRBD2 (6 bases). CDR1 MNHEY and CDR2 SVGEGT come from the germline V gene. The CDR3 loop spans 14 amino acids. The germline V and J ends were trimmed by 7 bases and 4 bases, with 15 bases remaining between them. The CDR3 DNA sequence: TGTGCCAGCACCAACGGGAGATTCGCAGATACGCAGTATTTT. It codes for CASTNGRFADTQYF.

This clonotype was counted many times. The J gene is TRBJ2-1, the V gene TRBV12-3 or TRBV12-4; TRBD2 agrees at 10 bases. The V gene end was trimmed by 6 bases and the J gene end by 7 bases; junction bases not matched to a gene: 3. The CDR3 is made up of 13 amino acids. The CDR3 DNA sequence: TGTGCCAGCAGCGAAGCGGGAGGGAATGAGCAGTTCTTC. Its translation: CASSEAGGNEQFF.

The chain joins TRBV11-3 to TRBJ1-2; D uncertain. V gave up 0 bases and J gave up 4 bases, with 9 bases separating them. The V gene's germline CDR1 is SGHNT and CDR2 YENEEA. The CDR3 is 14 residues long. The CDR3 protein is CASSLDGLGYGYTF. CDR3 nucleotides: TGTGCCAGCAGCTTAGACGGGTTAGGCTATGGCTACACCTTC.

This clonotype has more than one count but fewer than ten. The chain carries TRBV24-1 and TRBJ2-5; maybe TRBD2 (6 bases). CDR3 size: 11 residues. V lost 9 bases, J lost 4 bases, and 8 bases lay in between. Germline V lookup: CDR1 KGHDR, CDR2 SFDVKD. The CDR3 loop is CATGRGETQYF. CDR3 nucleotides: TGTGCCACCGGGCGGGGAGAGACCCAGTACTTC.

This chain connects TRBV18 to TRBJ2-1, with 8 bases matching TRBD1. The CDR3 runs to 17 residues. The V gene's germline CDR1 is KGHSH and CDR2 LQKENI. The J segment lost 4 bases and the V segment lost 0 bases, leaving 8 bases of the junction unmatched. DNA for the CDR3: TGTGCCAGCTCACCACCGGTGGGACAGGAGGCTTACAATGAGCAGTTCTTC. This codes for CASSPPVGQEAYNEQFF.

This clonotype was detected many times. J is TRBJ2-7 and V is TRBV28; D uncertain. The CDR3 is made up of 14 amino acids. Trimming took off 9 bases at V and 2 bases at J, with 17 bases between the two ends. CDR1 and CDR2 (germline): MDHEN, SYDVKM. This chain's CDR3 is CASTGSGVPYEQYF. In DNA, the CDR3 is TGTGCCAGTACCGGGTCCGGCGTCCCCTACGAGCAGTACTTC.

There are many counts of this clonotype. This chain uses TRBV30 with TRBJ1-5; D call uncertain. V was clipped by 3 bases and J by 3 bases, with 12 bases between them. The CDR3 has 14 residues. The germline V gene encodes CDR1 GTSNPN and CDR2 SVGIG (reference sequence). The CDR3 here is CAWSLGRHNQPQHF. In DNA form, the CDR3 reads TGTGCCTGGAGCCTTGGACGTCACAATCAGCCCCAGCATTTT.

This clonotype was found a few times. CDR3 nucleotide sequence: TGTGCCAGCAGCCTAGCTTATAAGGACGCGAAAAAACTGTTTTTT. It encodes CASSLAYKDAKKLFF. This sequence joins TRBV13 and TRBJ1-4; the D is unclear. The V gene lost 5 bases and the J gene lost 9 bases, with 19 bases spanning the gap. In germline, CDR1 is PRHDT, CDR2 FYEKMQ (reference sequence). This CDR3 has 15 residues.

This clonotype has just a few counts. This sequence joins TRBV12-3 or TRBV12-4 and TRBJ2-3; D unclear. V lost 3 bases, J lost 0 bases, and 10 bases lay in between. This CDR3 has 15 residues. The CDR3: CASSFVRSSTDTQYF. The CDR3 bases are TGTGCCAGCAGTTTCGTCAGGTCTAGCACAGATACGCAGTATTTT.

V and J are TRBV24-1 and TRBJ2-6; D is unclear. Germline assignment: CDR1 KGHDR and CDR2 SFDVKD. The CDR3 extends over 15 amino acids. Between the trimmed V and J ends, which lost 4 bases and 2 bases, there was a span of 8 bases. For the CDR3, the DNA is TGTGCCACCAGTGACCCCGGTACTGGGGCCAACGTCCTGACTTTC. Amino acids: CATSDPGTGANVLTF.

Ten or more counts support this clonotype. The rearrangement joins TRBV4-2 to TRBJ1-2; no firm D call. CDR1 LGHNA and CDR2 YNFKEQ come from the germline V gene. The CDR3 runs to 15 residues. Between the trimmed V and J ends, which lost 0 bases and 5 bases, there was a span of 13 bases. CDR3 protein: CASSQERSDSYGYTF. The CDR3 DNA sequence: TGTGCCAGCAGCCAAGAGAGGTCTGACTCTTATGGCTACACCTTC.

This clonotype was picked up many times. This chain uses TRBV5-1 with TRBJ2-3; D is possibly TRBD1 or TRBD2 (5 bases each). The CDR3 loop spans 15 amino acids. Looked up from germline, CDR1 is SGHRS and CDR2 is YFSETQ. Trimming pared 4 bases from V and 5 bases from J, leaving 17 bases between. The CDR3 is CASSDLAGSGDTQYF. CDR3 nucleotides: TGCGCCAGCAGCGATCTAGCAGGGTCCGGAGATACGCAGTATTTT.

In this sample, this clonotype turned up a few times. V is TRBV29-1 and J is TRBJ1-1; D ambiguous. CDR3 size: 12 residues. Trimming stripped 4 bases from V and 5 bases from J, with 11 bases between. The V gene's germline CDR1 is SQVTM and CDR2 ANQGSEA. The CDR3 loop reads CSVVSGRTEAFF. CDR3 DNA sequence: TGCAGCGTTGTTTCGGGTAGGACTGAAGCTTTCTTT.